This T cell receptor (beta chain) appears in the sequencing data of a study of CD8 T cells in Susac syndrome. Germline values: CDR1 SGHVS, CDR2 FQNEAQ. This CDR3 has 13 amino acids. Between the trimmed V and J ends, which lost 3 bases and 8 bases, there was a span of 13 bases. TCR beta sequencing was performed on blood CD8+ and CD4+ T cells. The CD8+ and CD4+ T cells were isolated magnetically using a negative isolation approach, whereas the TEMRA cells were enriched by FACS. This clonotype was recorded a few times. The authors reverse transcribed about 0.5 to 1 ug RNA with random hexamers. It was immunoSEQ multiplex PCR that amplified TCR beta CDR3 across 54 Vbeta and 13 Jbeta. TCRdb analysed the immunoSEQ multiplex PCR reads with MiXCR anew, one entry per CDR3 protein. The repertoire holds approximately 180,000 distinct CDR3 sequences, with 95% as singletons.

The material sequenced was CD4+ T cells from PBMCs. The V gene is TRBV7-8, the J gene TRBJ1-2; D unclear. This TCR was recovered from a human donor with multiple sclerosis. In DNA form, the CDR3 reads TGTGCCAGCAGCTTGGACCGGGGAGGGGGCTACACCTTC. Its protein product is CASSLDRGGGYTF.